The 19 T cell receptor beta chains presented below share a single source sample, sequenced in a study of blood T cell repertoires in COVID-19. Clones were read by immunoSEQ multiplex PCR, and TCRdb kept only the in-frame ones, dropping some. The sample holds around 180,000 clones; 74% are singletons and the top ten take 3%. Sequenced sample: peripheral blood. These TCRs come from a woman at least 80 years old with acute or convalescent COVID-19.

The genes are TRBV19 and TRBJ2-3, with 8 bases matching TRBD2. Germline V gives CDR1 LNHDA, CDR2 SQIVND (reference sequence). The V segment lost 8 bases and the J segment 0 bases; nucleotides outside the gene matches: 13. The CDR3 covers 17 residues. The CDR3 loop is CASQGRAGAPSTDTQYF. CDR3 DNA: TGTGCCAGTCAGGGGCGAGCGGGGGCCCCTAGCACAGATACGCAGTATTTT.

This rearrangement joins TRBV29-1 to TRBJ2-1; maybe TRBD2 (6 bases). With 4 bases removed from V and 2 bases from J, the gap between germline ends came to 18 bases. The CDR3 has 16 amino acids. Germline V gene sequence: CDR1 SQVTM, CDR2 ANQGSEA. The CDR3 nucleotides read TGCAGCGTTGGAAACGGCGAGGGAGGTGCCTACAATGAGCAGTTCTTC. Residues: CSVGNGEGGAYNEQFF.

The J gene is TRBJ1-5, the V gene TRBV10-3; D not resolved. The CDR3 covers 13 residues. Germline V gene lookup returns CDR1 ENHRY and CDR2 SYGVKD. The V end was cut by 3 bases, the J end by 3 bases, with 6 bases between. The CDR3, as DNA: TGTGCCATCAGTGATAGAGACAATCAGCCCCAGCATTTT. Translation gives CAISDRDNQPQHF.

The chain uses TRBV27 and TRBJ1-6; maybe TRBD1 (5 bases). CDR1 and CDR2 from the germline V gene are MNHEY and SMNVEV (reference sequence). Between the trimmed V and J ends, which lost 0 bases and 6 bases, there was a span of 9 bases. The CDR3 has 15 residues. CDR3 DNA sequence: TGTGCCAGCAGTTTATCTTGGGGGGGTAATTCACCCCTCCACTTT. Residues: CASSLSWGGNSPLHF.

In its sample, this clone was seen a few times. This chain links TRBV7-2 with TRBJ2-3; no firm D call. The CDR3 sequence is 14 residues long. The V gene's germline CDR1 is SGHTA and CDR2 FQGNSA. V lost 2 bases and J 2 bases, leaving 8 bases between the germline ends. The CDR3 sequence is CASSLSSVTDTQYF. DNA of the CDR3: TGTGCCAGCAGCTTATCCTCAGTCACAGATACGCAGTATTTT.

This chain links TRBV28 with TRBJ2-4; maybe TRBD2 (6 bases). The CDR3 sequence is 14 residues long. In germline, CDR1 is MDHEN, CDR2 SYDVKM. With 3 bases removed from V and 0 bases from J, the gap between germline ends came to 6 bases. The CDR3 DNA reads TGTGCCAGCAGTTTCGGGAGAGCCAAAAACATTCAGTACTTC. Translating it yields CASSFGRAKNIQYF.

This sequence joins TRBV19 and TRBJ1-4, with D perhaps matching TRBD1 (6 bases). The V end was cut by 7 bases, the J end by 8 bases, with 23 bases between. The length of the CDR3 is 16 residues. Germline lookup yields CDR1 LNHDA and CDR2 SQIVND (reference sequence). The CDR3 spells CASTSYPGQGPEKLFF. The CDR3 region has the DNA TGTGCCAGTACCTCATACCCGGGACAAGGTCCCGAAAAACTGTTTTTT.

The chain couples TRBV5-4 to TRBJ1-1; TRBD1 matches at 8 bases. Germline V gives CDR1 SGHNT, CDR2 YYREEE (reference sequence). The V gene end was trimmed by 3 bases and the J gene end by 9 bases; junction bases not matched to a gene: 7. CDR3 length: 13 amino acids. CDR3 DNA sequence: TGTGCCAGCAGCTATGAGGACAGGGAGCAAGCTTTCTTT. Translating gives CASSYEDREQAFF.

CDR3 bases: TGTGCCAGTCACAGAAACTATGGCTACACCTTC. Its translation: CASHRNYGYTF. This chain joins TRBV28 and TRBJ1-2; D is uncertain. Looked up from germline, CDR1 is MDHEN and CDR2 is SYDVKM. Trimming removed 9 bases from V and 2 bases from J, with 7 bases in between. The CDR3 loop spans 11 amino acids.

This clone has just one count. A much larger clone lies one base from this, so it may be a read error. The sample holds other DNA sequences that translate to the same CDR3. The chain is built from TRBV11-3 and TRBJ2-5; tentatively, D is TRBD1 (5 bases). This CDR3 is built from 12 residues. Germline CDR1 and CDR2: SGHNT and YENEEA. V shed 8 bases and J shed 5 bases, with 12 bases lying between them. CDR3 bases: TGTGCCAGCCAGGGCAGTTCGGAGACCCAGTACTTC. It yields the protein CASQGSSETQYF.

V usage is TRBV25-1 and J usage is TRBJ1-2; possibly TRBD1 for D (5 bases). Deletions cut 10 bases from V and 7 bases from J, with 13 bases between. Germline CDR1 is MGHDK and CDR2 is SYGVNS. This CDR3 is built from 11 residues. The CDR3 region is CATKTGRGYTF. As DNA, the CDR3 is TGTGCCACCAAAACAGGACGTGGCTACACCTTC.

The gene calls are TRBV9 and TRBJ1-1; D not certain. The CDR3 loop spans 15 amino acids. With 4 bases removed from V and 4 bases from J, the gap between germline ends came to 17 bases. Germline assignment: CDR1 SGDLS and CDR2 YYNGEE. In nucleotides, the CDR3 is TGTGCCAGCAGCCCTCGCCCTACGCCAAGCACTGAAGCTTTCTTT. Protein: CASSPRPTPSTEAFF. The variable domain in full, with the rest retrieved from reference TRBV9 and TRBJ1-1, is DSGVTQTPKHLITATGQRVTLRCSPRSGDLSVYWYQQSLDQGLQFLIQYYNGEERAKGNILERFSAQQFPDLHSELNLSSLELGDSALYFCASSPRPTPSTEAFFGQGTRLTVV.

The chain joins TRBV5-4 to TRBJ1-2; 9 nucleotides match TRBD1. The CDR3 runs to 17 residues. With 0 bases clipped from V and 4 bases from J, the junction kept 10 bases outside the gene matches. Germline V gives CDR1 SGHNT, CDR2 YYREEE (reference sequence). CDR3 bases: TGTGCCAGCAGCTTGGGGGGCCCGGGACAGGGCTTCTATGGCTACACCTTC. Translating gives CASSLGGPGQGFYGYTF.

This clone showed up just a few times. The V and J genes are TRBV5-4 and TRBJ2-7; D might be TRBD1 (6 bases). This CDR3 is built from 14 residues. Trimming took 4 bases from V and 6 from J, leaving 17 bases between them. Germline CDR1 is SGHNT and CDR2 is YYREEE (reference sequence). CDR3 amino acids: CASSLEQGWGEQYF. The CDR3 DNA reads TGTGCCAGCAGCCTGGAACAGGGATGGGGCGAGCAGTACTTC.

The chain employs TRBV3-1 (or the pseudogene TRBV3-2) and TRBJ2-1, with TRBD1 matching over 11 bases. The germline V gene has CDR1 LGHDT and CDR2 YNNKEL (reference sequence). CDR3 length: 18 residues. The trim removed 3 bases at V and 5 bases at J, leaving 12 bases unmatched. This chain's CDR3 is CASSHSGQGATGDNEQFF. The CDR3 DNA is TGTGCCAGCAGCCATTCAGGACAGGGGGCTACGGGAGACAATGAGCAGTTCTTC.

The rearrangement links TRBV3-1 (or the pseudogene TRBV3-2) to TRBJ2-5; D might be TRBD2 (6 bases). V lost 5 bases and J lost 5, with 15 bases in between. The germline V gene has CDR1 LGHDT and CDR2 YNNKEL (reference sequence). The CDR3 sequence is 14 residues long. The CDR3: CASSSRGARETQYF. Here the CDR3 DNA reads TGTGCCAGCAGCTCCCGCGGGGCTAGGGAGACCCAGTACTTC.

This clone was seen a handful of times. Distinct nucleotide sequences in the sample also encode this CDR3. This rearrangement joins TRBV11-2 to TRBJ2-3, with D possibly being TRBD1 (5 bases). The length of the CDR3 is 14 residues. Germline V gene sequence: CDR1 SGHAT, CDR2 FQNNGV. V gave up 1 base and J gave up 5 bases, with 10 bases separating them. The CDR3 sequence: CASSLGQGGDTQYF. DNA for the CDR3: TGTGCCAGCAGCTTAGGTCAGGGTGGAGATACGCAGTATTTT.

This clone was counted a few times. The chain links TRBV19 to TRBJ2-3; D may be TRBD2 (6 bases). Germline CDR1 is LNHDA and CDR2 is SQIVND (reference sequence). V lost 4 bases, J lost 2 bases, and 10 bases lay in between. This CDR3 is built from 14 residues. For the CDR3, the DNA is TGTGCCAGTAGTACCAGACTAGACACAGATACGCAGTATTTT. Amino acids: CASSTRLDTDTQYF.

The rearrangement links TRBV5-1 to TRBJ1-1, with D perhaps matching TRBD1 (5 bases). The CDR3 contains 14 residues. V was pared by 6 bases and J by 0 bases, with 12 bases between. Germline assignment: CDR1 SGHRS and CDR2 YFSETQ. CDR3 sequence reads: CASTFREMNTEAFF. Here the CDR3 DNA reads TGCGCCAGCACCTTCAGGGAAATGAACACTGAAGCTTTCTTT.